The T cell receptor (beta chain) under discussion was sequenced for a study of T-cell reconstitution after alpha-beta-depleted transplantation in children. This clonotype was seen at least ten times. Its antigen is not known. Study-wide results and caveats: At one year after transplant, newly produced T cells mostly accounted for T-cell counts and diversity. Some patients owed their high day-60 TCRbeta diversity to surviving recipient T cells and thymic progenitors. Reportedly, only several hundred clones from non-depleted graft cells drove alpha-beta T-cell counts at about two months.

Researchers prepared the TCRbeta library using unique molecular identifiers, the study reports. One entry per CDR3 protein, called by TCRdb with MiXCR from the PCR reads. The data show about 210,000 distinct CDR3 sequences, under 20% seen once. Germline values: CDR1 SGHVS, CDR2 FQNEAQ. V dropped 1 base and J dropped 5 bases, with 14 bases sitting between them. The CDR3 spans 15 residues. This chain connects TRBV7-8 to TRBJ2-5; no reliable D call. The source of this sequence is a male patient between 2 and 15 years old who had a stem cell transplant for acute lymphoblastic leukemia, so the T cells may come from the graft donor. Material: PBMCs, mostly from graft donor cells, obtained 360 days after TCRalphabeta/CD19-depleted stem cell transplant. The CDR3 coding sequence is TGTGCCAGCAGCTTAGGCGGCAGGATGGTGGAGACCCAGTACTTC. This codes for CASSLGGRMVETQYF.